The 30 T cell receptor beta chains in this list originate from one sample, sequenced in a study of blood T cell repertoires in COVID-19. TCRdb's table, derived via immunoSEQ multiplex PCR, lists solely in-frame clones and lacks some. The profile covers over 250,000 clones, with roughly nine tenths appearing a single time and 2% to 2.5% taken by the ten largest. Sequences were obtained from peripheral blood. The origin of the receptors is a man over 45 with acute or convalescent COVID-19.

This clone was counted once. This rearrangement joins TRBV27 to TRBJ2-1, with 8 bases fitting TRBD1. V dropped 5 bases and J dropped 6; count of bases not matched to a gene: 12. There are 16 residues in the CDR3. Per germline, CDR1 MNHEY and CDR2 SMNVEV (reference sequence). The CDR3 DNA follows: TGTGCCAGCAGTCCCTCGACAGGGGAACGACCCAATGAGCAGTTCTTC. It yields the protein CASSPSTGERPNEQFF.

V and J are TRBV19 and TRBJ1-5; D remains ambiguous. This CDR3 comprises 13 residues. V shed 4 bases and J shed 9 bases, with 13 bases lying between them. In germline, CDR1 is LNHDA, CDR2 SQIVND (reference sequence). CDR3 sequence reads: CASSTRRVGPQHF. CDR3 bases: TGTGCCAGTAGTACCCGCCGGGTGGGGCCCCAGCATTTT.

The V gene is TRBV27, the J gene TRBJ2-7, with 8 bases identical to TRBD2. The CDR3 totals 15 residues. In germline, CDR1 is MNHEY, CDR2 SMNVEV (reference sequence). V was pared by 6 bases and J by 1 base, with 8 bases of the junction left unmatched. The CDR3, as DNA: TGTGCCAGCAGCCCCCTAGCGGGTGGGTCCTACGAGCAGTACTTC. This translates into CASSPLAGGSYEQYF.

This clone was seen once. V and J are TRBV19 and TRBJ1-1; D possibly corresponds to TRBD1 (5 bases). The CDR3 is 14 amino acids. Germline CDR1 reads LNHDA; CDR2 reads SQIVND (reference sequence). V lost 7 bases, J lost 1 base, and 13 bases lay in between. The CDR3 region has the DNA TGTGCCAGTACAATACAGGTCCGGAACACTGAAGCTTTCTTT. Protein product: CASTIQVRNTEAFF.

The chain links TRBV27 to TRBJ2-7; TRBD1 aligns across 8 bases. V shed 3 bases and J 2 bases; nucleotides not matched to a gene: 6. The CDR3 runs 15 residues. Germline V gene sequence: CDR1 MNHEY, CDR2 SMNVEV (reference sequence). The CDR3 here is CASSFATGVAYEQYF. The CDR3 bases are TGTGCCAGCAGTTTTGCGACAGGGGTAGCCTACGAGCAGTACTTC.

The chain links TRBV19 to TRBJ2-5; 8 positions agree with TRBD2. Looked up from germline, CDR1 is LNHDA and CDR2 is SQIVND (reference sequence). The CDR3 contains 16 residues. Germline trimming cut 5 bases from V and 4 bases from J; bases unmatched to any gene: 12. The CDR3 is CASSRLGTSGPETQYF. The CDR3 region has the DNA TGTGCCAGTAGTCGCCTGGGTACTAGCGGCCCAGAGACCCAGTACTTC. The full variable domain, its missing parts supplied by reference TRBV19 and TRBJ2-5, is DGGITQSPKYLFRKEGQNVTLSCEQNLNHDAMYWYRQDPGQGLRLIYYSQIVNDFQKGDIAEGYSVSREKKESFPLTVTSAQKNPTAFYLCASSRLGTSGPETQYFGPGTRLLVL.

The chain has TRBV5-1 and TRBJ2-3; D is possibly TRBD2 (7 bases). The CDR3 has 15 residues. Per the germline V gene, CDR1 is SGHRS and CDR2 is YFSETQ. Trimming pared 7 bases from V and 6 bases from J, leaving 21 bases between. For the CDR3, the DNA is TGCGCCAGCCGACCAGAGACGGGGGGCGTGGATACGCAGTATTTT. It translates to CASRPETGGVDTQYF. The full variable domain, with the rest looked up from reference TRBV5-1 and TRBJ2-3, is KAGVTQTPRYLIKTRGQQVTLSCSPISGHRSVSWYQQTPGQGLQFLFEYFSETQRNKGNFPGRFSGRQFSNSRSEMNVSTLELGDSALYLCASRPETGGVDTQYFGPGTRLTVL.

The chain links TRBV18 to TRBJ1-6; 10 bases are a match to TRBD1. Germline CDR1 is KGHSH and CDR2 is LQKENI. The CDR3 spans 15 residues. V lost 4 bases, J lost 9 bases, and 6 bases stayed unmatched. In nucleotides, the CDR3 is TGTGCCAGCTCACTCGGGACAGGGGCCTTTTCACCCCTCCACTTT. This gives the protein CASSLGTGAFSPLHF.

The chain carries TRBV27 and TRBJ2-7, with TRBD1 matching over 10 bases. With V trimmed by 3 bases and J by 2 bases, 10 bases remained unmatched. The CDR3 is 17 amino acids. Germline CDR1 and CDR2: MNHEY and SMNVEV (reference sequence). The CDR3 sequence is CASSFGPGTGVPYEQYF. CDR3 DNA sequence: TGTGCCAGCAGTTTTGGTCCCGGGACAGGGGTCCCCTACGAGCAGTACTTC.

The genes are TRBV7-8 and TRBJ1-5; D is possibly TRBD1 (6 bases). The V gene's germline CDR1 is SGHVS and CDR2 FQNEAQ. The V and J ends lost 5 bases and 1 base respectively, with 12 bases between them. CDR3 length: 15 residues. CDR3 in amino acids: CASSLTQGSNQPQHF. In nucleotides, the CDR3 is TGTGCCAGCAGCCTTACGCAGGGGAGCAATCAGCCCCAGCATTTT.

The V call is TRBV27, the J call TRBJ1-6; D unclear. In germline, CDR1 is MNHEY, CDR2 SMNVEV (reference sequence). V was cut by 5 bases and J by 6 bases, with 8 bases left in between. CDR3 size: 13 residues. CDR3 sequence reads: CASSPGTNSPLHF. CDR3 in DNA: TGTGCCAGCAGTCCGGGAACTAATTCACCCCTCCACTTT.

This rearrangement joins TRBV15 to TRBJ2-7; D remains ambiguous. This CDR3 has 12 residues. The germline gives CDR1 LNHNV, CDR2 YYDKDF (reference sequence). V was clipped by 0 bases and J by 9 bases, with 9 bases between them. The CDR3 reads CATSRDGIRQYF. The DNA for the CDR3 is TGTGCCACCAGCAGAGATGGCATTCGGCAGTACTTC. Variable domain in full (rest from reference TRBV15 and TRBJ2-7): DAMVIQNPRYQVTQFGKPVTLSCSQTLNHNVMYWYQQKSSQAPKLLFHYYDKDFNNEADTPDNFQSRRPNTSFCFLDIRSPGLGDTAMYLCATSRDGIRQYFGPGTRLTVT.

The V gene is TRBV2, the J gene TRBJ2-7; no firm D call. Germline CDR1 SNHLY, CDR2 FYNNEI. CDR3 length: 11 amino acids. Trimming removed 8 bases at V and 2 bases at J, with 7 bases between. The CDR3 sequence: CASVSAYEQYF. CDR3 coding DNA: TGTGCCAGCGTCAGTGCCTACGAGCAGTACTTC.

This chain connects TRBV27 to TRBJ1-1; 7 positions agree with TRBD1. With V trimmed by 0 bases and J by 1 base, 11 bases remained unmatched. Per germline, CDR1 MNHEY and CDR2 SMNVEV (reference sequence). CDR3 length: 18 residues. CDR3 nucleotides: TGTGCCAGCAGTTTATCGTTTAGCCTAGGGGGCCCGAACACTGAAGCTTTCTTT. This sequence encodes CASSLSFSLGGPNTEAFF.

The gene calls are TRBV5-6 and TRBJ2-3; weak D call: TRBD1 (6 bases). Trimming stripped 4 bases from V and 1 base from J, with 22 bases between. There are 18 residues in the CDR3. Germline V gene sequence: CDR1 SGHDT, CDR2 YYEEEE. CDR3 residues: CASSLLDGWGPGTDTQYF. DNA for the CDR3: TGTGCCAGCAGCCTCCTTGATGGTTGGGGGCCGGGCACAGATACGCAGTATTTT.

This clone appeared a single time. The chain combines TRBV11-2 with TRBJ2-1; D gene ambiguous. Germline CDR1 reads SGHAT; CDR2 reads FQNNGV. Trimming removed 1 base from V and 9 bases from J, with 10 bases in between. CDR3 size: 13 residues. The CDR3 protein is CASSLVRGGEQFF. CDR3 bases: TGTGCCAGCAGCTTAGTCCGAGGCGGTGAGCAGTTCTTC.

The chain couples TRBV11-3 to TRBJ1-2, with D unresolved. Per germline, CDR1 SGHNT and CDR2 YENEEA. This CDR3 region has 12 residues. V lost 1 base to trimming and J lost 4 bases, with 4 bases between them. In nucleotides, the CDR3 is TGTGCCAGCAGCTTAGGGAGCTATGGCTACACCTTC. Protein product: CASSLGSYGYTF.

In this sample, this clone turned up once. The chain links TRBV5-6 to TRBJ2-7, with D maybe TRBD2 (6 bases). The CDR3 is 14 residues long. Trimming pared 0 bases from V and 3 bases from J, leaving 10 bases between. Germline-derived CDR1 and CDR2 are SGHDT and YYEEEE. CDR3 DNA: TGTGCCAGCAGCTTGGATCCGGGGGACTACGAGCAGTACTTC. It translates to CASSLDPGDYEQYF. The variable domain in full, with the rest retrieved from reference TRBV5-6 and TRBJ2-7, is DAGVTQSPTHLIKTRGQQVTLRCSPKSGHDTVSWYQQALGQGPQFIFQYYEEEERQRGNFPDRFSGHQFPNYSSELNVNALLLGDSALYLCASSLDPGDYEQYFGPGTRLTVT.

V and J are TRBV7-8 and TRBJ1-3, with a possible D match to TRBD1 (5 bases). Germline V gene sequence: CDR1 SGHVS, CDR2 FQNEAQ. This CDR3 spans 16 amino acids. Trimming took 0 bases from V and 0 from J, leaving 9 bases between them. The CDR3 reads CASSLAGGSSGNTIYF. Written as DNA, the CDR3 is TGTGCCAGCAGCTTAGCGGGGGGAAGCTCTGGAAACACCATATATTTT.

J is TRBJ2-1 and V is TRBV3-1 (or the pseudogene TRBV3-2); 7 bases line up with TRBD1. The CDR3 length is 12 residues. With 6 bases clipped from V and 6 bases from J, the junction kept 2 bases outside the gene matches. CDR1 is LGHDT, CDR2 YNNKEL, per germline (reference sequence). The CDR3 protein is CASSPGGNEQFF. The CDR3 region has the DNA TGTGCCAGCAGTCCAGGGGGCAATGAGCAGTTCTTC.

V usage is TRBV5-1 and J usage is TRBJ2-3; D perhaps matches TRBD1 (7 bases). Trimming removed 0 bases from V and 0 bases from J, with 11 bases in between. This CDR3 comprises 16 residues. Germline CDR1 reads SGHRS; CDR2 reads YFSETQ. CDR3 loop: CASSLAPGGSTDTQYF. DNA of the CDR3: TGCGCCAGCAGCTTGGCACCAGGGGGGAGCACAGATACGCAGTATTTT.

The chain employs TRBV7-9 and TRBJ1-5; no clear D gene. The CDR3 totals 12 residues. Germline lookup yields CDR1 SEHNR and CDR2 FQNEAQ (reference sequence). V dropped 5 bases and J dropped 9 bases, with 11 bases sitting between them. The CDR3 region is CASSGSTGPQHF. For the CDR3, the DNA is TGTGCCAGCAGCGGCTCAACGGGGCCCCAGCATTTT.

V and J are TRBV7-6 and TRBJ1-2, with 7 nucleotides matching TRBD1. The CDR3 is 15 amino acids. Germline CDR1 and CDR2: SGHVS and FNYEAQ. Trimming removed 5 bases from V and 6 bases from J; junction bases left unmatched: 12. The CDR3 sequence is CASSNFTGTAHGYTF. CDR3 bases: TGTGCCAGCAGCAATTTCACCGGGACAGCCCATGGCTACACCTTC.

This rearrangement joins TRBV12-5 to TRBJ1-1, with D possibly TRBD1 on 6 matching bases. This CDR3 comprises 13 residues. Germline CDR1 is LGHNT and CDR2 is FRNRAP. V was shortened by 4 bases and J by 6 bases, with 12 bases between the two germline ends. CDR3: CASGSFSGAEAFF. CDR3 sequence (DNA): TGTGCTAGTGGTTCCTTCTCAGGGGCTGAAGCTTTCTTT.

This chain connects TRBV11-2 to TRBJ2-5; D perhaps matches TRBD2 (5 bases). The V gene's germline CDR1 is SGHAT and CDR2 FQNNGV. The V gene lost 1 base and the J gene lost 5 bases, with 11 bases spanning the gap. This CDR3 is 14 amino acids long. DNA of the CDR3: TGTGCCAGCAGCTTAGCCGGGGTCAGGGAGACCCAGTACTTC. Protein product: CASSLAGVRETQYF.

The gene calls are TRBV7-8 and TRBJ2-1; D may be TRBD2 (7 bases). Trimming left V 2 bases short and J 3 bases short, with 20 bases between. CDR3 length equals 18 residues. The germline V gene encodes CDR1 SGHVS and CDR2 FQNEAQ. The chain's CDR3 is CASSLYQMGGAGYNEQFF. The CDR3 region has the DNA TGTGCCAGCAGCTTATACCAGATGGGGGGGGCCGGCTACAATGAGCAGTTCTTC.

This clone appeared a single time. CDR3 sequence (DNA): TGCGCCAGCAGTGAGGGGTTAGCGGGGTTACAAGAGACCCAGTACTTC. As protein: CASSEGLAGLQETQYF. The V call is TRBV10-1, the J call TRBJ2-5; 8 nucleotides align to TRBD2. CDR3 size: 16 residues. The trim removed 2 bases at V and 2 bases at J, leaving 7 bases unmatched. Looked up from germline, CDR1 is WNHNN and CDR2 is SYGVQD (reference sequence).

The rearrangement joins TRBV19 to TRBJ2-6; maybe TRBD1 (5 bases). The CDR3 runs 16 residues. V was cut by 7 bases and J by 0 bases, with 13 bases left in between. Germline V gene sequence: CDR1 LNHDA, CDR2 SQIVND (reference sequence). The CDR3 protein is CASTIRGSSGANVLTF. The CDR3 DNA reads TGTGCCAGTACCATTAGGGGCAGCTCTGGGGCCAACGTCCTGACTTTC.

This clone has only one observation. V is TRBV12-3 or TRBV12-4 and J is TRBJ2-4; D is unclear. The V and J ends lost 7 bases and 3 bases respectively, with 7 bases between them. This CDR3 spans 12 amino acids. Here the CDR3 reads CASKLGKNIQYF. DNA of the CDR3: TGTGCCAGCAAGCTTGGCAAAAACATTCAGTACTTC.

The chain couples TRBV24-1 to TRBJ2-2; D perhaps matches TRBD1 (5 bases). The V and J ends lost 5 bases and 7 bases respectively, with 10 bases between them. This CDR3 comprises 13 residues. CDR1 is KGHDR, CDR2 SFDVKD, per germline. The CDR3 DNA reads TGTGCCACCAGTGCGGCAGGGAACGGGGAGCTGTTTTTT. Its protein product is CATSAAGNGELFF.